These 28 T cell receptor beta chains came from one sample sequenced in a study of T-cell memory formation after mild COVID-19. From the 5' RACE reads, TCRdb called clonotypes with MiXCR, one entry per CDR3 protein. Here the sample spans about 390,000 distinct CDR3 sequences, about 17% being singletons. Sequencing used PBMCs or a T cell subset sorted from them (not recorded which). Receptor source: a man younger than 35 who had mild COVID-19 (a few samples of this study predate the infection). Cell type and time point are not known.

The chain couples TRBV4-1 to TRBJ2-5; D is unclear. V was clipped by 4 bases and J by 2 bases, with 11 bases between them. This CDR3 comprises 14 residues. Germline V gene sequence: CDR1 MGHRA, CDR2 YSYEKL. The DNA for the CDR3 is TGCGCCAGCAGCCTGACGGTGAAGCAAGAGACCCAGTACTTC. This codes for CASSLTVKQETQYF.

The chain links TRBV2 to TRBJ2-5; D not resolved. Trimming cost V 7 bases and J 1 base, with 7 bases left between them. CDR3 size: 12 residues. The germline V gene has CDR1 SNHLY and CDR2 FYNNEI. DNA for the CDR3: TGTGCCAGCAAAGGCAGCCAAGAGACCCAGTACTTC. Protein sequence: CASKGSQETQYF.

Ten or more counts support this clonotype. The genes are TRBV5-1 and TRBJ1-6; D is unresolved. The germline V and J ends were trimmed by 0 bases and 5 bases, with 6 bases remaining between them. The CDR3 is 14 residues long. Germline CDR1 reads SGHRS; CDR2 reads YFSETQ. The CDR3 region is CASSLAPNNSPLHF. Written as DNA, the CDR3 is TGCGCCAGCAGCTTGGCACCGAATAATTCACCCCTCCACTTT.

This chain uses TRBV27 with TRBJ1-5; 9 bases are a match to TRBD1. CDR1 is MNHEY and CDR2 is SMNVEV in the germline V gene (reference sequence). This CDR3 comprises 15 residues. J gave up 7 bases and V 3 bases, and 7 bases lay outside the gene matches. The CDR3 sequence is CASSFGTGSFQPQHF. The CDR3, as DNA: TGTGCCAGCAGTTTCGGGACAGGGTCCTTCCAGCCCCAGCATTTT.

The chain employs TRBV7-2 and TRBJ2-2, with D unresolved. Per the germline V gene, CDR1 is SGHTA and CDR2 is FQGNSA. The CDR3 has 15 residues. V was trimmed by 1 base and J by 3 bases, leaving 9 bases between them. The CDR3 loop reads CASSLVGLDTGELFF. CDR3 in DNA: TGTGCCAGCAGCTTAGTAGGGTTGGACACCGGGGAGCTGTTTTTT.

This clonotype occurred once. The V gene is TRBV4-3, the J gene TRBJ1-1; possible D gene TRBD1, 6 bases. Germline loops: CDR1 LGHNA, CDR2 YSLEER. The ends were cut back, 4 bases at V and 0 bases at J, with 12 bases in the middle. The CDR3 runs to 15 residues. The CDR3 loop is CASSLHRALNTEAFF. The DNA of the CDR3 is TGCGCCAGCAGCCTACACAGGGCATTGAACACTGAAGCTTTCTTT.

The chain couples TRBV6-5 to TRBJ2-7; TRBD1 matches 7 bases. The junction had 5 bases not matched to a gene; V was cut back by 5 bases and J by 7 bases. The CDR3 covers 12 residues. Germline CDR1 is MNHEY and CDR2 is SVGAGI. CDR3 bases: TGTGCCAGCAGTCTACCAGGGGGTGAGCAGTACTTC. Encoded protein: CASSLPGGEQYF.

This chain uses TRBV12-3 or TRBV12-4 with TRBJ1-6, with D possibly being TRBD1 (5 bases). This CDR3 is 16 amino acids long. The V end was cut by 5 bases, the J end by 6 bases, with 17 bases between. The CDR3 protein is CASSTHLGRGNSPLHF. The CDR3 coding sequence is TGTGCCAGCAGTACCCACCTCGGGAGGGGTAATTCACCCCTCCACTTT.

This clonotype was recorded a few times. This chain uses TRBV4-3 with TRBJ2-7; TRBD1 or TRBD2 may be the D gene (5 bases each). The CDR3 is 15 amino acids. Germline lookup yields CDR1 LGHNA and CDR2 YSLEER. V was trimmed by 0 bases and J by 2 bases, leaving 11 bases between them. The chain's CDR3 is CASSQDPGPPYEQYF. DNA for the CDR3: TGCGCCAGCAGCCAAGATCCGGGACCCCCCTACGAGCAGTACTTC.

The table lists this clonotype with a few counts. The CDR3 region has the DNA TGTGCCAGCAGTCCAGGACTAGCGGGGACCTCAGATACGCAGTATTTT. Translation: CASSPGLAGTSDTQYF. J is TRBJ2-3 and V is TRBV7-3, with 12 bases that match TRBD2. The CDR3 loop spans 16 amino acids. The ends lost 6 bases at V and 4 bases at J; junction bases unmatched: 8. Germline CDR1 is SGHTA and CDR2 is FQGTGA.

This clonotype turned up a few times. The chain carries TRBV7-2 and TRBJ1-1; D unclear. The CDR3 is 15 residues long. The V end was cut by 0 bases, the J end by 0 bases, with 8 bases between. CDR1 and CDR2 (germline): SGHTA, FQGNSA. The CDR3 DNA follows: TGTGCCAGCAGCTTAGCGCCGGGGATGAACACTGAAGCTTTCTTT. Amino acid sequence: CASSLAPGMNTEAFF.

This clonotype was observed a few times. The chain has TRBV5-1 and TRBJ2-3; TRBD2 is a possible D gene (7 bases). In germline, CDR1 is SGHRS, CDR2 YFSETQ. This CDR3 has 15 amino acids. Trimming cost V 5 bases and J 2 bases, with 15 bases left between them. In DNA form, the CDR3 reads TGCGCCAGCAGAGATCGGGGGGCTCCCACAGATACGCAGTATTTT. This gives the protein CASRDRGAPTDTQYF.

The rearrangement joins TRBV11-3 to TRBJ2-1, with 9 bases fitting TRBD1. Germline V CDR1 and CDR2: SGHNT, YENEEA. The V segment lost 5 bases and the J segment 8 bases; nucleotides outside the gene matches: 13. This CDR3 is built from 16 residues. CDR3 DNA sequence: TGTGCCAGCAGCCTCAGTGGGGACAGGGTCCTTCATGAGCAGTTCTTC. Protein product: CASSLSGDRVLHEQFF.

The V and J genes are TRBV15 and TRBJ2-3; 7 positions agree with TRBD1. CDR3 size: 14 residues. After removal of 3 bases from V and 6 bases from J, the junction contained 6 bases not matched to a gene. Germline loops: CDR1 LNHNV, CDR2 YYDKDF (reference sequence). This chain's CDR3 is CATSRDRTPDTQYF. As DNA, the CDR3 is TGTGCCACCAGCAGGGACAGGACCCCCGATACGCAGTATTTT.

This clonotype has only a few counts. J is TRBJ1-1 and V is TRBV6-1, with D unresolved. CDR3 length equals 13 residues. The ends were cut back, 7 bases at V and 4 bases at J, with 13 bases in the middle. Germline values: CDR1 MNHNS, CDR2 SASEGT. The CDR3 DNA sequence: TGTGCCAGCACTTCTGACATTTTCACTGAAGCTTTCTTT. Encoded protein: CASTSDIFTEAFF.

This clonotype showed up just a few times. The chain couples TRBV27 to TRBJ1-6; D is ambiguous. Trimming shortened V by 5 bases and J by 7 bases, and 15 bases separated the two germline ends. This CDR3 has 15 residues. From germline, CDR1 is MNHEY and CDR2 SMNVEV (reference sequence). The CDR3 sequence is CASSPPGRWNSPLHF. The CDR3 region has the DNA TGTGCCAGCAGTCCTCCCGGACGGTGGAATTCACCCCTCCACTTT.

This clonotype was seen more than once but under ten times. The chain links TRBV6-6 to TRBJ2-2; D is perhaps TRBD2 (6 bases). The CDR3 runs 16 residues. Germline-derived CDR1 and CDR2 are MNHNY and SVGAGI (reference sequence). V was shortened by 7 bases and J by 4 bases, with 19 bases between the two germline ends. CDR3 sequence: CASTLQGGAGTGELFF. The CDR3 nucleotides are TGTGCCAGCACCCTACAAGGAGGGGCGGGCACCGGGGAGCTGTTTTTT.

The chain recombines TRBV6-6 with TRBJ1-2; a possible D gene is TRBD1 (5 bases). Trimming took off 2 bases at V and 2 bases at J, with 12 bases between the two ends. The CDR3 covers 15 residues. CDR1 and CDR2 from the germline V gene are MNHNY and SVGAGI (reference sequence). The CDR3 DNA is TGTGCCAGCAGTTACGACCCGGGGCTGAACTATGGCTACACCTTC. Translated, it gives CASSYDPGLNYGYTF.

This rearrangement joins TRBV12-3 or TRBV12-4 to TRBJ2-3; D possibly uses TRBD1 or TRBD2 (5 bases each). Deletions cut 1 base from V and 4 bases from J, with 15 bases between. CDR3 size: 16 residues. The CDR3, as DNA: TGTGCCAGCAGTTTAGTAGTTCGGGGCGGGTCAGATACGCAGTATTTT. This translates into CASSLVVRGGSDTQYF.

This clonotype was counted at least ten times. The genes are TRBV5-1 and TRBJ1-1, with D maybe TRBD1 (6 bases). The germline V and J ends were trimmed by 4 bases and 2 bases, with 12 bases remaining between them. This CDR3 is 14 amino acids long. Germline CDR1 SGHRS, CDR2 YFSETQ. The CDR3 spells CASSPTGGNTEAFF. The CDR3 nucleotides read TGCGCCAGCAGCCCCACCGGGGGCAACACTGAAGCTTTCTTT.

This clonotype showed up many times. This chain uses TRBV5-1 with TRBJ2-2; 7 bases map to TRBD2. Germline V gene sequence: CDR1 SGHRS, CDR2 YFSETQ. With V trimmed by 7 bases and J by 2 bases, 5 bases remained unmatched. The CDR3 has 14 amino acids. The CDR3 coding sequence is TGCGCCAGCCTGCCTAGCGGTAACACCGGGGAGCTGTTTTTT. Its protein is CASLPSGNTGELFF.

Concerning this clonotype: One end of the junction fails to match germline, which may point to a read error. The rearrangement joins TRBV20-1 to TRBJ1-4, with D unclear. Germline CDR1 is DFQATT and CDR2 is SNEGSKA (reference sequence). This CDR3 spans 14 amino acids. The CDR3 DNA sequence: TGCAGTCCTAGAGATAATACGGGTGGGGAAAAACTGTTTTTT. It yields the protein CSPRDNTGGEKLFF.

V is TRBV5-1 and J is TRBJ1-1; D gene uncertain. CDR1 is SGHRS and CDR2 is YFSETQ in the germline V gene. With 7 bases removed from V and 3 bases from J, the gap between germline ends came to 13 bases. The CDR3 sequence is 13 residues long. The CDR3 coding sequence is TGCGCCAGCCAATCTGGGTCCGACACTGAAGCTTTCTTT. Its translation: CASQSGSDTEAFF.

This clonotype was counted between two and nine times. The chain links TRBV6-1 to TRBJ2-7; TRBD1 aligns across 9 bases. This CDR3 contains 13 residues. The germline V gene has CDR1 MNHNS and CDR2 SASEGT. Unmatched junction bases numbered 4, after V lost 8 bases and J lost 2 bases. CDR3 loop: CASSWTGAYEQYV. The CDR3 coding sequence is TGTGCCAGCTCCTGGACAGGGGCCTACGAGCAGTACGTC.

The V and J genes are TRBV25-1 and TRBJ1-1, with a tentative D call TRBD1 (5 bases). Trimming took off 4 bases at V and 3 bases at J, with 36 bases between the two ends. CDR1 is MGHDK and CDR2 is SYGVNS in the germline V gene. The CDR3 is made up of 22 amino acids. CDR3: CASSVQVGRGFKSGDEHTEAFF. CDR3 nucleotides: TGTGCCAGCAGTGTCCAAGTTGGCCGGGGCTTTAAATCAGGAGATGAACACACTGAAGCTTTCTTT.

This clonotype was found a few times. The chain employs TRBV7-2 and TRBJ2-5; D is possibly TRBD1 (7 bases). The CDR3 consists of 15 residues. V was clipped by 3 bases and J by 4 bases, with 15 bases between them. From germline, CDR1 is SGHTA and CDR2 FQGNSA. DNA for the CDR3: TGTGCCAGCAGCTTTGGAGGGGGCCTCGCAGAGACCCAGTACTTC. Its protein product is CASSFGGGLAETQYF.

This clonotype was seen at least ten times. The genes are TRBV5-1 and TRBJ1-6; D not resolved. Germline CDR1 reads SGHRS; CDR2 reads YFSETQ. The length of the CDR3 is 15 residues. V lost 1 base to trimming and J lost 9 bases, with 14 bases between them. The CDR3 nucleotides are TGCGCCAGCAGCTTGTCGGGAGGAATAAGTTCACCCCTCCACTTT. Translation gives CASSLSGGISSPLHF.

In this sample, this clonotype turned up a few times. This chain joins TRBV4-3 and TRBJ2-1; D is possibly TRBD1 or TRBD2 (6 bases each). The CDR3 spans 18 residues. Germline CDR1 and CDR2: LGHNA and YSLEER. Trimming pared 0 bases from V and 0 bases from J, leaving 15 bases between. CDR3 nucleotides: TGCGCCAGCAGCCAAGATAGGAGGGGGACGAGCTCCTACAATGAGCAGTTCTTC. Translating it yields CASSQDRRGTSSYNEQFF.